The clone carrying this T cell receptor beta chain was detected ten times or more. They built TCR cDNA with 5'RACE template switching, a step that put in a universal primer site and UMIs. MiXCR, applied by TCRdb to the 5' RACE reads, yields one record per CDR3 protein. This sample has 100,000 to 150,000 distinct CDR3 sequences, with under 8.5% found just once. These data come from a study of T cells after yellow fever vaccination. V lost 0 bases and J lost 2; bases outside the gene matches: 5. CDR3 length equals 16 residues. Germline V CDR1 and CDR2: MGHRA, YSYEKL. Source: CD4+ T cells sorted from PBMCs, taken around 10 days after the first yellow fever vaccination. The chain carries TRBV4-1 and TRBJ1-2, with 8 bases that match TRBD1. The sequence derives from a man aged 18 to 29 who received the YFV17D yellow fever vaccine. CDR3 residues: CASSQDRRTGNYGYTF. The DNA for the CDR3 is TGCGCCAGCAGCCAAGATCGAAGGACAGGGAACTATGGCTACACCTTC.